The count of the clone carrying this T cell receptor beta chain is one. This entry comes from a study of OX40 agonist ivuxolimab in advanced cancers. Sequencing used immunoSEQ multiplex PCR; TCRdb keeps in-frame clones, though not all of them. The sample gives about 58,000 clones, 70% to 80% of which show up once; over 1% is in the top ten. Sequenced material: CD4+ or CD8+ T cells sorted from blood, taken in a trial of the OX40 agonist ivuxolimab. The source of this sequence is an adult with an advanced solid tumor such as melanoma, head and neck, liver or kidney cancer.

The CDR3, as DNA: TGTGCCAGCAGCTTCTTTACAGGGGGTTTCACTGAAGCTTTCTTT. Protein: CASSFFTGGFTEAFF. This chain uses TRBV7-8 with TRBJ1-1; 8 nucleotides agree with TRBD1. In germline, CDR1 is SGHVS, CDR2 FQNEAQ. This CDR3 comprises 15 residues. V shed 3 bases, J shed 4 bases, and the junction held 7 bases outside the gene matches.